This T cell receptor (beta chain) was obtained from a study of control samples from healthy donors and cancer patients. Germline loops: CDR1 LNHDA, CDR2 SQIVND (reference sequence). Losses at the gene ends were 7 bases for V and 1 base for J; bases not matched to a gene: 12. There are 16 residues in the CDR3. The protocol was immunoSEQ multiplex PCR, while the TCRdb copy is restricted to in-frame clones and leaves out a portion. The top ten hold around 1.3% of the sample, which has just over 90,000 clones, 85% to 90% seen once. The rearrangement uses TRBV19 and TRBJ2-5; TRBD2 matches 7 bases. Sequencing used blood. The clonotype comes from a woman in her 50s in good health. The CDR3 protein is CASTPTLAGVQETQYF. For the CDR3, the DNA is TGTGCCAGTACCCCAACCCTGGCGGGAGTCCAAGAGACCCAGTACTTC.